A selection of T cell receptor beta chains follows, all from one sample in a study of shared clonotypes between healthy human individuals. Some clones are missing from TCRdb's copy, which holds only in-frame ones; the method was immunoSEQ multiplex PCR. The sample yields 2 million to 3 million clones, 80% to 95% seen once. The sequencing sample was made of naive CD4+ T cells from PBMCs. The origin of the receptors is a man aged 18 to 30 in good health. Some clones in this sample may be carry-over from other donors' samples. Each CDR3 is given without its conserved first and last residue.

j_gene | v_gene | CDR3aa
TRBJ1-2 | TRBV28 | ASGPPGHGYT
TRBJ1-5 | TRBV19 | ASSSPSSGNQPQH
TRBJ2-7 | TRBV11-3 | ASSRDFGSYEQY
TRBJ2-1 | TRBV7-9 | ASSLQGPGNEQF
TRBJ1-1 | TRBV7-2 | ASSFGPYTEAF
TRBJ1-1 | TRBV6-5 | ASSYSSPNEAF
TRBJ2-3 | TRBV7-9 | ASSLLAGARADTQY
TRBJ1-4 | TRBV5-1 | ASSLNRGTNEKLF
TRBJ2-4 | TRBV14 | ASSQGPTVPRTKNIQY
TRBJ2-1 | TRBV9 | ASSVVGHNEQF
TRBJ2-1 | TRBV2 | ASRERESYNEQF
TRBJ2-5 | TRBV11-1 | ASSRTTETANQETQY
TRBJ1-4 | TRBV9 | ASSFGTVDSNEKLF
TRBJ1-2 | TRBV6-5 | ASSYTGINYGYT
TRBJ1-1 | TRBV29-1 | SALRRTEAF
TRBJ2-1 | TRBV21-1 | ASSKRVSGRNEQF
TRBJ2-1 | TRBV28 | ASSRRTSGRKSSYNEQF
TRBJ2-6 | TRBV27 | ASNPQGAGANVLT
TRBJ1-5 | TRBV2 | ASSRDSSGNQPQH
TRBJ1-1 | TRBV7-2 | ASSQLRGYAEAF
TRBJ1-5 | TRBV19 | ASSITQGNQPQH
TRBJ2-7 | TRBV6-1 | ASSEAPGVSYEQY
TRBJ1-2 | TRBV2 | ASREARQGTRPGYT
TRBJ2-5 | TRBV18 | ASSPRGETQY